This entry features one T cell receptor beta chain sequence. Its antigen is still unknown. TCRdb lists the instrument as Illumina HiSeq 2000. TCR beta cDNA libraries were prepared using 5'RACE template switching, which introduced a universal primer site and unique molecular identifiers. cDNA synthesis was primed from the TCR beta constant segment and was followed by two successive PCR amplification steps. The published analysis was carried out like this. MIGEC was used to demultiplex reads and group the reads by UMI, and MiTCR was used to assemble and quantify clonotypes. To remove erroneous sequences, TCR cDNA sequences were retained only when supported by two or more reads. The tcR package was used for downstream repertoire analysis, and clonotypes were matched across fractions by CDR3 nucleotide sequence plus V segment. VDJmatch was used to annotate antigen specificity against VDJdb, with one amino acid substitution allowed in CDR3. With the reads reprocessed by TCRdb, a single entry stands for each CDR3 protein sequence and no DNA is reported. V and J calls and clone size were set by TCRdb, not the authors. The sample has 200,000 to 300,000 distinct CDR3 sequences on record. Under 0.5% of the sample comes from the top ten.

CDR1 and CDR2 (MGHDK, SYGVNS) derive from the germline V gene. The CDR3 goes from the cysteine to the phenylalanine over 14 residues. DNA is not recorded here. These data originate in a study of T cells expressing NK-cell markers (dated by TCRdb to between 2020 and 2021). Broadly, across the study: TCR beta-chain repertoires were profiled in sorted CD3+CD56+NKG2C+, CD3+CD56+NKG2C- and CD3+CD56-NKG2C+ T-cell subsets from roughly eight donors. Among the eight sequenced donors, seven were HCMV-seropositive and one was HCMV-seronegative. All eight donors whose samples were sequenced were randomly selected healthy volunteers, three of them men and five women. Libraries were sequenced as 2 x 150 bp reads on Illumina HiSeq 2000/2500, MiSeq or NextSeq. What the research found in general, with its limitations: In five to seven donors, the dominant CD3+CD56+NKG2C+ clonotypes were among the top 10 CD8+ clonotypes and accounted for about 1.0-8% of CD8+ T cells. Those dominant clonotypes were again the most abundant among CD3+CD56-NKG2C+ cells in several donors, at about 25-65%. It remained unclear whether the expanded NKG2C-expressing T cell clones were specific for HCMV antigens.

HCMV serostatus was determined by detecting HCMV-specific IgG in serum with a commercial ELISA kit. Ficoll density gradient centrifugation was used to isolate peripheral blood mononuclear cells from blood. The receptor was derived from a man aged 18 to 30 in good health. Donor details come from another sample of the same person, matched by shared clones. Recombination connected TRBV25-1 to TRBJ2-1; the D call from TCRdb, TRBD1, cannot be confirmed without DNA. The specimen sequenced was blood T cells: a sorted CD56 or NKG2C T cell subset, CD4+ or CD8+ T cells, or bulk PBMC T cells (not recorded which). This receptor has the CDR3 CASSRGKVVDEQFF.